This T cell receptor (beta chain) was recovered during a study of type 1 and type 2 diabetes patients. Amplification started from genomic DNA. A primer set of 30 forward and 13 reverse primers amplified the CDR3. Each CDR3 protein gets one entry after TCRdb re-called the multiplex PCR reads with MiXCR. The repertoire holds more than 250,000 distinct CDR3 sequences, with roughly 50% as singletons. Standard classification criteria confirmed type 1 or type 2 diabetes in all patients. This clonotype was picked up a small number of times. Antigen specificity is unknown. Study outcomes and limitations: Both CD4+ and CD8+ type 2 diabetes repertoires showed significantly higher diversity than type 1. Between type 2 diabetes and control samples, V and J usage averaged approximately 0.97 correlation.

This sequence was found in a man younger than 35 with type 2 diabetes. Sample: peripheral blood mononuclear cells (PBMCs).

CDR3 amino acids: CASSIIFGVRPGRTYEQYF. CDR3 bases: TGTGCCAGTAGTATAATATTCGGGGTCCGCCCCGGACGGACCTACGAGCAGTACTTC. The chain is built from TRBV19 and TRBJ2-7, with a tentative D call TRBD2 (5 bases). Germline CDR1 LNHDA, CDR2 SQIVND (reference sequence). V was clipped by 2 bases and J by 2 bases, with 25 bases between them. The CDR3 totals 19 residues.